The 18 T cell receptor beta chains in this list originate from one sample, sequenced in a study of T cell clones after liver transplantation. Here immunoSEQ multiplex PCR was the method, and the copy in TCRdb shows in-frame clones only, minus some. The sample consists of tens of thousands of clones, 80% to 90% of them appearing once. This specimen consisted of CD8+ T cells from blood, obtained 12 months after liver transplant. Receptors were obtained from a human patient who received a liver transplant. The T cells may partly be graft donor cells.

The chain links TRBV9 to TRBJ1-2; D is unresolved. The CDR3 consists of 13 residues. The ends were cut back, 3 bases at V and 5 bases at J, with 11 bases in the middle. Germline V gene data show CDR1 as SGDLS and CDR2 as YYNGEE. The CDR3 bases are TGTGCCAGCAGCGCCTCCCGGGGATATGGCTACACCTTC. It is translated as CASSASRGYGYTF.

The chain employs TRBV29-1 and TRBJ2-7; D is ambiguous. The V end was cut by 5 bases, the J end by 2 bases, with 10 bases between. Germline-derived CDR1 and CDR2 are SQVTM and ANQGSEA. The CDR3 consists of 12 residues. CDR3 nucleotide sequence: TGCAGCGTTTGGACGGAAACCTACGAGCAGTACTTC. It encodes CSVWTETYEQYF.

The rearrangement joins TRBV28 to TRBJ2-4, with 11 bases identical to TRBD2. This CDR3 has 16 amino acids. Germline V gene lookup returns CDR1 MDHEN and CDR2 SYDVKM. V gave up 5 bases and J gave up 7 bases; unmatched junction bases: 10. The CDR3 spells CASSATSGSSLNIQYF. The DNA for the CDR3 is TGTGCCAGCAGTGCTACTAGCGGGAGTTCACTGAACATTCAGTACTTC.

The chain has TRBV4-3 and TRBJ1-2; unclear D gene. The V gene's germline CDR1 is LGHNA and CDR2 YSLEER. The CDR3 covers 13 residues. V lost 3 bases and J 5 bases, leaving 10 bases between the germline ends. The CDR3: CASSHLTRYGYTF. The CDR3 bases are TGCGCCAGCAGCCACCTCACCCGTTATGGCTACACCTTC.

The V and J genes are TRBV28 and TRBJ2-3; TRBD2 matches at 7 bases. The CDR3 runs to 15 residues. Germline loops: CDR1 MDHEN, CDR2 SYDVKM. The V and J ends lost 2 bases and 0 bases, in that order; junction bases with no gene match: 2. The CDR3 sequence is CASSLVGGSTDTQYF. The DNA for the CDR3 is TGTGCCAGCAGTTTAGTGGGAGGGAGCACAGATACGCAGTATTTT.

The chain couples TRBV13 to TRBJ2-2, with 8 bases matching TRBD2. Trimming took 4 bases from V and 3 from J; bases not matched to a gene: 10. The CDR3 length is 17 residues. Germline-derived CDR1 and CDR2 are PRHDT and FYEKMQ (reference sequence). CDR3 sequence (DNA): TGTGCCAGCAGCTCAGCCCCGGGACTAGAGTACACCGGGGAGCTGTTTTTT. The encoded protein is CASSSAPGLEYTGELFF.

DNA for the CDR3: TGTGCCAGCAGTTACTCGGGACAGCTCTACGAGCAGTACTTC. This translates into CASSYSGQLYEQYF. The chain links TRBV6-5 to TRBJ2-7; 7 bases agree with TRBD1. Germline V gene data show CDR1 as MNHEY and CDR2 as SVGAGI. The junction had 2 bases not matched to a gene; V was cut back by 0 bases and J by 3 bases. CDR3 size: 14 residues.

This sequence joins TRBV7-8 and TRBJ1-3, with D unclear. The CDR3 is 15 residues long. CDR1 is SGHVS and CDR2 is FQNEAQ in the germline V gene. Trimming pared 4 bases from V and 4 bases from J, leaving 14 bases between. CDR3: CASSSISGVGNTIYF. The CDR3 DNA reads TGTGCCAGCAGCTCAATCAGCGGGGTCGGAAACACCATATATTTT. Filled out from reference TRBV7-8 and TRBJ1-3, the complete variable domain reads GAGVSQSPRYKVAKRGQDVALRCDPISGHVSLFWYQQALGQGPEFLTYFQNEAQLDKSGLPSDRFFAERPEGSVSTLKIQRTQQEDSAVYLCASSSISGVGNTIYFGEGSWLTVV.

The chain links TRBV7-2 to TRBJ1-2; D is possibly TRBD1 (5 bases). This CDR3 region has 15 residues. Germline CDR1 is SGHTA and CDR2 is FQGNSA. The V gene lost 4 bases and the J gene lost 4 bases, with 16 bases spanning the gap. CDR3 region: CASSYPEPQGYGYTF. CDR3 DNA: TGTGCCAGCAGCTACCCCGAACCCCAGGGCTATGGCTACACCTTC.

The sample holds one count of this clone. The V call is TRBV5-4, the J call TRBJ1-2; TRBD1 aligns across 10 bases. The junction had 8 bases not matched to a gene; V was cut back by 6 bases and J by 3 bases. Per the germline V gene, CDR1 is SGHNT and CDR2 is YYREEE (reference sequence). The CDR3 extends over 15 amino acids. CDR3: CASTPGTGVYYGYTF. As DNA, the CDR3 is TGTGCCAGCACCCCGGGGACAGGGGTTTACTATGGCTACACCTTC.

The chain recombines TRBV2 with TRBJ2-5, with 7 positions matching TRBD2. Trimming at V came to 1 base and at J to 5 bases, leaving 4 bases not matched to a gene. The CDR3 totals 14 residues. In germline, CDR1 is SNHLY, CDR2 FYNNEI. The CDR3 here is CASSEGGRGETQYF. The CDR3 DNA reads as TGTGCCAGCAGTGAAGGCGGGAGAGGGGAGACCCAGTACTTC.

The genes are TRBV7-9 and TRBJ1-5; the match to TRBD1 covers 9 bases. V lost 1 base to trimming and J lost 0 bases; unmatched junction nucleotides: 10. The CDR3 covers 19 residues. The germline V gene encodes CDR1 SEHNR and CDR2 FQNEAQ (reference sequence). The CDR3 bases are TGTGCCAGCAGCTTAGGACCGGGACAGGGACCTTATAGCAATCAGCCCCAGCATTTT. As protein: CASSLGPGQGPYSNQPQHF.

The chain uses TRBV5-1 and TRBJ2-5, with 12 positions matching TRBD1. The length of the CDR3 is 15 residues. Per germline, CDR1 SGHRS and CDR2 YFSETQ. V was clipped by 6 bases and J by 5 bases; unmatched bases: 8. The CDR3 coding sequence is TGCGCCAGCAACCTTGGGACAGGGGGCGCGGAGACCCAGTACTTC. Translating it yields CASNLGTGGAETQYF.

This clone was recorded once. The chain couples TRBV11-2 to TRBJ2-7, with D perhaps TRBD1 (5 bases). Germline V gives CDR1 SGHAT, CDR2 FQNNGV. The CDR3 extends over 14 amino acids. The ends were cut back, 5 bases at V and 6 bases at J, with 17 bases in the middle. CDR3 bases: TGTGCCAGCAGCCTATGGGGCAGGGCCCTCGAGCAGTACTTC. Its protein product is CASSLWGRALEQYF.

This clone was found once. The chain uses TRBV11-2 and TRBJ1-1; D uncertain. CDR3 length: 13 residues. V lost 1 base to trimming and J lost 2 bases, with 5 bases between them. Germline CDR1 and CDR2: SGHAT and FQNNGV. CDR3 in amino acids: CASSLGVNTEAFF. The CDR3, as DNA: TGTGCCAGCAGCTTAGGGGTAAACACTGAAGCTTTCTTT.

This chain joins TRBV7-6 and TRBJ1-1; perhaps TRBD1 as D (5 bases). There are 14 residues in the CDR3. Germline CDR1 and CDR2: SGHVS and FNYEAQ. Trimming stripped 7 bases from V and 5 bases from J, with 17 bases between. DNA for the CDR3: TGTGCCAGCACCTTGGGGGAGGGCGGAACTGAAGCTTTCTTT. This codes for CASTLGEGGTEAFF.

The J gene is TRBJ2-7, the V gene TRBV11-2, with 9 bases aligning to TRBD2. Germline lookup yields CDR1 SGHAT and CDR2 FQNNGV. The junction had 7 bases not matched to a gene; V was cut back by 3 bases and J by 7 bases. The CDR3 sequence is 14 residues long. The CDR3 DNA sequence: TGTGCCAGCAGCTTCGGAGCGGGAGGTGGAGAGCAGTACTTC. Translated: CASSFGAGGGEQYF.

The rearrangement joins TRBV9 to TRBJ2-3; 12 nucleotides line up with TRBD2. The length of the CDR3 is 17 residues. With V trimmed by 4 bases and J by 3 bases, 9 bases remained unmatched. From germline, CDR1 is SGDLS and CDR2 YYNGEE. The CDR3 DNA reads TGTGCCAGCAGCCCCGGAGCTAGCGGGAGGGTTACAGATACGCAGTATTTT. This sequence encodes CASSPGASGRVTDTQYF.